The source of this TCR beta chain is a study of beta chain features in type 1 diabetes. Study-level points and caveats: cDNA-based reads could over-represent cells with high TCR expression. Among patients with Type 1 diabetes, TCRB CDR3s were moderately but significantly shorter in every one of the four CD4+ subsets.

Of note for this clone: Antigen unknown.

Every isolated RNA sample was fully reverse transcribed, so sequencing captured expressed TCRB transcripts. Method: immunoSEQ multiplex PCR; TCRdb's copy keeps in-frame clones and lacks some. The table has about 250,000 clones, around 9.9% seen once. The CDR3 totals 15 residues. V shed 7 bases and J shed 3 bases, with 16 bases lying between them. The V gene's germline CDR1 is MDHEN and CDR2 SYDVKM. The J gene is TRBJ2-1, the V gene TRBV28; a weak D match, TRBD2 (7 bases). This clonotype was sampled from a man aged 25-40 years with type 1 diabetes. The sequenced material came from naive CD4+ T cells from blood. In DNA, the CDR3 is TGTGCCAGCACTCTAAGGGGGGGGGTCTACAATGAGCAGTTCTTC. Translated, it gives CASTLRGGVYNEQFF.